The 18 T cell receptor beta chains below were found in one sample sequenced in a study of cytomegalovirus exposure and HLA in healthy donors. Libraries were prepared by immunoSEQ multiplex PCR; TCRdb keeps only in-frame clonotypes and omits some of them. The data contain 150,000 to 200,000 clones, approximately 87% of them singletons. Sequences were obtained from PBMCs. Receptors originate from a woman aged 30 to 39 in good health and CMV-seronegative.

The CDR3 DNA reads TGTGCCAGCAGCCAGGACGGGGGGGCGAATCAGCCCCAGCATTTT. Its translation: CASSQDGGANQPQHF. This rearrangement joins TRBV4-2 to TRBJ1-5; D is possibly TRBD1 (6 bases). V was cut by 3 bases and J by 4 bases, with 13 bases left in between. From germline, CDR1 is LGHNA and CDR2 YNFKEQ. The CDR3 runs 15 residues.

CDR3 nucleotide sequence: TGTGCCAGCAGCCAAGCAGGGTATGGCTACACCTTC. Protein: CASSQAGYGYTF. The chain recombines TRBV14 with TRBJ1-2, with D possibly being TRBD1 (5 bases). V was cut by 1 base and J by 5 bases, with 5 bases left in between. The V gene's germline CDR1 is SGHDN and CDR2 FVKESK. This CDR3 has 12 residues.

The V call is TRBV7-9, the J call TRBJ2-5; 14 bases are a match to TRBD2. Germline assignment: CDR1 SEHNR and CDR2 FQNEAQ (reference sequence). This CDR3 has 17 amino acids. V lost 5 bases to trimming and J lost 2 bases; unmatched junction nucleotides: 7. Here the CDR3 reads CASSPSGLAGDQETQYF. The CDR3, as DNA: TGTGCCAGCAGCCCATCGGGACTAGCGGGGGATCAAGAGACCCAGTACTTC.

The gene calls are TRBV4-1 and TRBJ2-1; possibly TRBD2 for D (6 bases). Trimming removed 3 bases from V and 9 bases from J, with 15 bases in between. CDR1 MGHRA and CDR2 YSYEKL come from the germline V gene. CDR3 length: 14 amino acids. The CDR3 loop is CASSQVGGMGEQFF. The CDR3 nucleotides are TGCGCCAGCAGCCAGGTCGGGGGAATGGGTGAGCAGTTCTTC.

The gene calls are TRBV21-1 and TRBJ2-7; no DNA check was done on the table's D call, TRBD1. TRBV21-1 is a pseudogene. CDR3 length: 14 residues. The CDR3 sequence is CASSPRDSGYEQYF. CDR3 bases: TGTGCCAGCAGCCCCCGGGACAGTGGCTACGAGCAGTACTTC.

The CDR3 is CASSQNRDSRLAMNTEAFF. The DNA of the CDR3 is TGCGCCAGCAGCCAGAACCGGGACAGCCGCTTGGCAATGAACACTGAAGCTTTCTTT. The chain employs TRBV4-3 and TRBJ1-1, with 7 nucleotides matching TRBD1. Looked up from germline, CDR1 is LGHNA and CDR2 is YSLEER. The length of the CDR3 is 19 residues. V lost 3 bases to trimming and J lost 0 bases; unmatched junction nucleotides: 16.

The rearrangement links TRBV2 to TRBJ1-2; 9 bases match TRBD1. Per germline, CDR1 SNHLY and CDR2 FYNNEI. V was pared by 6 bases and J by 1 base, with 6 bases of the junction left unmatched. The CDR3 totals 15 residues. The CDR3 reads CASRGTGLSNYGYTF. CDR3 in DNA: TGTGCCAGCAGGGGGACAGGGCTGAGTAACTATGGCTACACCTTC.

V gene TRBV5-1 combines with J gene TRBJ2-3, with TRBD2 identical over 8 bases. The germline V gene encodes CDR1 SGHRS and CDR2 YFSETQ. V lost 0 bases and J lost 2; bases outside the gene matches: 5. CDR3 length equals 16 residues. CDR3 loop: CASSLVPGGATDTQYF. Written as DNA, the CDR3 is TGCGCCAGCAGCTTGGTCCCCGGGGGGGCCACAGATACGCAGTATTTT.

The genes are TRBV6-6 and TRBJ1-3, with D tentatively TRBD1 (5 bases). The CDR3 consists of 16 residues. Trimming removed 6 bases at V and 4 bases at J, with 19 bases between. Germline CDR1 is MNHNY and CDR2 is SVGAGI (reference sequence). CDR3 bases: TGTGCCAGCAGCCCTCCCCGCAGGGTTGAGGGAAACACCATATATTTT. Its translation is CASSPPRRVEGNTIYF.

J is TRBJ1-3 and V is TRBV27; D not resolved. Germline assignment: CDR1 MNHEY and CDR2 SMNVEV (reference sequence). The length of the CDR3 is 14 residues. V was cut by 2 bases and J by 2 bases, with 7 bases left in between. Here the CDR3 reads CASSLRGTGNTIYF. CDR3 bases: TGTGCCAGCAGTTTACGAGGGACTGGAAACACCATATATTTT.

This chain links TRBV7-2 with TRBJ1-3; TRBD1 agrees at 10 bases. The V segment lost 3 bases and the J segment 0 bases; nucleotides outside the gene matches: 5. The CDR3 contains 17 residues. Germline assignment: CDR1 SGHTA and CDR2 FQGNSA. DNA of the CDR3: TGTGCCAGCAGCTTTACCGGGACAGGGGACTCTGGAAACACCATATATTTT. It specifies CASSFTGTGDSGNTIYF.

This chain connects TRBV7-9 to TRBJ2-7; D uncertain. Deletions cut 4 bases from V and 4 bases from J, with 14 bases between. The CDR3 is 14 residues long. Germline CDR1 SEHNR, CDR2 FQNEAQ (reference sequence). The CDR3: CASSSIQREYEQYF. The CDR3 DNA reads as TGTGCCAGCAGCTCCATCCAACGCGAGTACGAGCAGTACTTC.

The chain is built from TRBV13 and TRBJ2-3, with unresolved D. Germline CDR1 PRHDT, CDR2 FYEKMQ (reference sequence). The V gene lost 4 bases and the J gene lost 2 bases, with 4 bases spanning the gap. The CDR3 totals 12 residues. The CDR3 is CASSSFTDTQYF. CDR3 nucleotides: TGTGCCAGCAGCTCTTTCACAGATACGCAGTATTTT.

Here the CDR3 DNA reads TGCAGCGTGACAGGGGCGGGTGAAAAACTGTTTTTT. It codes for CSVTGAGEKLFF. The rearrangement joins TRBV29-1 to TRBJ1-4; 8 bases match TRBD1. This CDR3 contains 12 residues. From germline, CDR1 is SQVTM and CDR2 ANQGSEA. J gave up 7 bases and V 6 bases, and 4 bases lay outside the gene matches.

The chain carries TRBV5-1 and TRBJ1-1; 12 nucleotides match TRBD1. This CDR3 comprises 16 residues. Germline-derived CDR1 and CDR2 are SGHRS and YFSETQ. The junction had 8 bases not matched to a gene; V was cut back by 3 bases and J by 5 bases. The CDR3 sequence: CASSSGTGGFHTEAFF. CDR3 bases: TGCGCCAGCAGCTCCGGGACAGGGGGCTTTCATACTGAAGCTTTCTTT.

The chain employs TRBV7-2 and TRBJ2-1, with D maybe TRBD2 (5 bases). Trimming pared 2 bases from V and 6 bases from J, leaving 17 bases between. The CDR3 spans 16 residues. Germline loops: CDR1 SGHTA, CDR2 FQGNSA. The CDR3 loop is CASSLRAAAPVNEQFF. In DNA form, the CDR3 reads TGTGCCAGCAGCTTAAGGGCAGCGGCCCCCGTCAATGAGCAGTTCTTC.

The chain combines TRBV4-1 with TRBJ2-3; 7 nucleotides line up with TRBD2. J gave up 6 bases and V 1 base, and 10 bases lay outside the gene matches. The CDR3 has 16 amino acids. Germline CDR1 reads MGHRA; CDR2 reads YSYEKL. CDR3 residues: CASSQGGGGRWDTQYF. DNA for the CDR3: TGCGCCAGCAGCCAAGGCGGCGGGGGTAGATGGGATACGCAGTATTTT.

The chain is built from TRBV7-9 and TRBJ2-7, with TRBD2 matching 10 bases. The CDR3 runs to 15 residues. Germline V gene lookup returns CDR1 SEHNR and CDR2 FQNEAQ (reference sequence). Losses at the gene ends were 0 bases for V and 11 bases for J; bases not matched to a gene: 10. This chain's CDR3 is CASSLAGTSDTREYF. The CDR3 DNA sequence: TGTGCCAGCAGCTTAGCCGGGACTAGCGACACTAGGGAGTACTTC.